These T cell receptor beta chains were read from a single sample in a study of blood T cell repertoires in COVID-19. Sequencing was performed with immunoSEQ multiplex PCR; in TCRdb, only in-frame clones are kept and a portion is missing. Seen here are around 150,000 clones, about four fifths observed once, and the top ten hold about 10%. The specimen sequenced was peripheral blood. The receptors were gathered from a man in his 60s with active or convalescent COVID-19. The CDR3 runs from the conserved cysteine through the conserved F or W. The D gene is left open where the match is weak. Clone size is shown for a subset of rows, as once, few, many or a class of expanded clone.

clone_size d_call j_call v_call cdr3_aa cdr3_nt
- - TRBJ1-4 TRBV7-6 CASSPGGLGEKLFF TGTGCCAGCAGCCCCGGTGGCCTGGGCGAAAAACTGTTTTTT
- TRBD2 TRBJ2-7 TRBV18 CASSPASGTVYEQYF TGTGCCAGCTCACCCGCTAGCGGGACGGTCTACGAGCAGTACTTC
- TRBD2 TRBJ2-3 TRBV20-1 CSASGSGSTDTQYF TGCAGTGCTAGTGGTAGCGGGAGCACAGATACGCAGTATTTT
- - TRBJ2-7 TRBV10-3 CAISESLRSASGGSYEQYF TGTGCCATCAGTGAGTCGTTAAGGTCAGCATCAGGTGGGTCCTACGAGCAGTACTTC
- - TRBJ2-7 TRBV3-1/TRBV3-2 CASSQNPTSSEQYF TGTGCCAGCAGCCAAAATCCGACTAGTTCCGAGCAGTACTTC
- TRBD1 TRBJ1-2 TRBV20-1 CSASRTGDYGYTF TGCAGTGCTAGTAGGACAGGAGACTATGGCTACACCTTC
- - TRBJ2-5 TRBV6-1 CASSEAYYQETQYF TGTGCCAGCAGTGAAGCGTACTATCAAGAGACCCAGTACTTC
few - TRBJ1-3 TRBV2 CASRRGSGNTIYF TGTGCCAGCAGAAGAGGGTCTGGAAACACCATATATTTT
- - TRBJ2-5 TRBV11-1 CASSFSTETQYF TGTGCCAGCAGCTTTAGCACGGAGACCCAGTACTTC
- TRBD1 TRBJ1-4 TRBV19 CASSRGRATNEKLFF TGTGCCAGTTCGAGGGGGCGTGCAACTAATGAAAAACTGTTTTTT
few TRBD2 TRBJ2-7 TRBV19 CASSTPRTSGASYEQYF TGTGCCAGTAGTACCCCCCGGACTAGCGGGGCCTCCTACGAGCAGTACTTC
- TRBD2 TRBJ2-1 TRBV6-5 CASSSGENNEQFF TGTGCCAGCAGTAGCGGGGAAAACAATGAGCAGTTCTTC
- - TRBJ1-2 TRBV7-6 CASSSYGYTF TGTGCCAGCAGCTCGTATGGCTACACCTTC
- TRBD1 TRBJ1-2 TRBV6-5 CASRLQGVANYGYTF TGTGCCAGCAGGCTACAGGGGGTAGCTAACTATGGCTACACCTTC
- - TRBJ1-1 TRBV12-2 CASPYGNTEAFF TGTGCAAGTCCCTATGGGAACACTGAAGCTTTCTTT
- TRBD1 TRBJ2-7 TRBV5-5 CASTPLDRGSYEQYF TGTGCCAGCACTCCACTCGACAGGGGATCCTACGAGCAGTACTTC
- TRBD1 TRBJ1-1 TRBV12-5 CASGLAGGGRATEAFF TGTGCTAGTGGTTTGGCAGGGGGTGGAAGGGCCACTGAAGCTTTCTTT
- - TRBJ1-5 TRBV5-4 CASSPDLSNQPQHF TGTGCCAGCAGCCCAGATCTGAGCAATCAGCCCCAGCATTTT
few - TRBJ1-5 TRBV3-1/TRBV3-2 CASSQDTGSRQPQHF TGTGCCAGCAGCCAAGATACAGGGAGTCGTCAGCCCCAGCATTTT
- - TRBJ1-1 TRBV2 CASSELPAGFNTEAFF TGTGCCAGCAGTGAACTCCCAGCCGGGTTTAACACTGAAGCTTTCTTT
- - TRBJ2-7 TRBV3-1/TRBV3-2 CASSQGDSRAPYF TGTGCCAGCAGCCAAGGAGACTCCCGAGCCCCGTACTTC
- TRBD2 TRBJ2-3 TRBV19 CASSRAGGRTDTQYF TGTGCCAGTAGTCGAGCGGGAGGGCGCACAGATACGCAGTATTTT
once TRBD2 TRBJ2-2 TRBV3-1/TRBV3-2 CASSQDRGAGELFF TGTGCCAGCAGCCAAGACCGGGGGGCCGGGGAGCTGTTTTTT
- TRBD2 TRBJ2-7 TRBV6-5 CASGGTSGTYEQYF TGTGCCAGCGGCGGGACTAGCGGTACCTACGAGCAGTACTTC
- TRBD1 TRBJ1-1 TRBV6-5 CASRQGGSMNTEAFF TGTGCCAGCAGACAAGGGGGCTCGATGAACACTGAAGCTTTCTTT
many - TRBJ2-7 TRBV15 CATSHPQAGMYEQYF TGTGCCACCAGTCACCCCCAGGCAGGGATGTACGAGCAGTACTTC
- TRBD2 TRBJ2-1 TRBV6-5 CASRNGLAVDNEQFF TGTGCCAGCAGGAACGGACTAGCGGTAGACAATGAGCAGTTCTTC
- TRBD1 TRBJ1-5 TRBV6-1 CASSDRGPIQPQHF TGTGCCAGCAGTGACAGGGGGCCGATTCAGCCCCAGCATTTT
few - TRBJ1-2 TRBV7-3 CASSPNPEPGDYTF TGTGCCAGCAGCCCTAACCCGGAACCGGGTGATTACACCTTC
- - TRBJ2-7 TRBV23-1 CASSQPDPGFAYEQYF TGCGCCAGCAGTCAACCCGATCCAGGGTTCGCCTACGAGCAGTACTTC
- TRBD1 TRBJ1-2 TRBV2 CASSALGQGGGYTF TGTGCCAGCAGCGCCCTGGGACAGGGGGGAGGCTACACCTTC
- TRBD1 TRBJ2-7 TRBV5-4 CASSRTDRYEQYF TGTGCCAGCAGCAGGACGGACAGGTACGAGCAGTACTTC
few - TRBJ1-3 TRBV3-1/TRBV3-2 CASSDGGSGNTIYF TGTGCCAGCAGTGACGGAGGCTCTGGAAACACCATATATTTT
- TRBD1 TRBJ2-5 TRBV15 CATSRSTGIQETQYF TGTGCCACCAGCAGATCGACAGGGATCCAAGAGACCCAGTACTTC
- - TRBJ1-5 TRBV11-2 CASSPDGRSNQPQHF TGTGCCAGCAGCCCCGACGGGAGAAGCAATCAGCCCCAGCATTTT
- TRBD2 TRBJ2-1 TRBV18 CASSPPSSGSLNEQFF TGTGCCAGCTCACCACCATCTAGCGGGAGTTTAAATGAGCAGTTCTTC
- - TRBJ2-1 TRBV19 CASSIRSNEQFF TGTGCCAGTAGTATTAGAAGCAATGAGCAGTTCTTC
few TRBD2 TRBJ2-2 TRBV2 CASSVFGGAGGFGTGELFF TGTGCCAGCAGTGTCTTTGGGGGCGCGGGAGGATTTGGGACCGGGGAGCTGTTTTTT
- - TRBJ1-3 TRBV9 CASGPHRDEENTIYF TGTGCCAGCGGCCCCCACAGGGACGAAGAAAACACCATATATTTT
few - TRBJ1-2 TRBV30 CAWSVRRDRAYGYTF TGTGCCTGGAGTGTAAGGAGGGATCGGGCGTATGGCTACACCTTC
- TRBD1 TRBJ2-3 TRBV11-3 CASSSPGQRTDTQYF TGTGCCAGCAGCTCGCCGGGACAGCGCACAGATACGCAGTATTTT
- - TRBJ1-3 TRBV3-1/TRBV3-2 CASSQDSGHFSGNTIYF TGTGCCAGCAGCCAAGATTCGGGACACTTCTCTGGAAACACCATATATTTT
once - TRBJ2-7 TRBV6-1 CASSEALPGDEQYF TGTGCCAGCAGTGAAGCGCTTCCGGGGGACGAGCAGTACTTC
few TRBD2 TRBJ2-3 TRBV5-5 CASSLGTSGRTDTQYF TGTGCCAGCAGCTTGGGGACTAGCGGTCGCACAGATACGCAGTATTTT
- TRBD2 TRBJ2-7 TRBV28 CASSLIGLAYEQYF TGTGCCAGCAGTTTAATCGGACTAGCTTACGAGCAGTACTTC
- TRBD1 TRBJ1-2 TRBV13 CASSSLQGTYGYTF TGTGCCAGCAGCTCGTTACAGGGGACATATGGCTACACCTTC
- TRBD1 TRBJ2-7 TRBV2 CASSGTGGTYEQYF TGTGCCAGCAGTGGGACAGGGGGCACGTACGAGCAGTACTTC
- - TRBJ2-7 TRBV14 CASSHRDSGPYEQYF TGTGCCAGCAGCCACCGGGACTCTGGGCCCTACGAGCAGTACTTC
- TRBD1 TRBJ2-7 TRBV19 CASRTGGSSYEQYF TGTGCCAGTAGGACAGGGGGAAGCTCCTACGAGCAGTACTTC